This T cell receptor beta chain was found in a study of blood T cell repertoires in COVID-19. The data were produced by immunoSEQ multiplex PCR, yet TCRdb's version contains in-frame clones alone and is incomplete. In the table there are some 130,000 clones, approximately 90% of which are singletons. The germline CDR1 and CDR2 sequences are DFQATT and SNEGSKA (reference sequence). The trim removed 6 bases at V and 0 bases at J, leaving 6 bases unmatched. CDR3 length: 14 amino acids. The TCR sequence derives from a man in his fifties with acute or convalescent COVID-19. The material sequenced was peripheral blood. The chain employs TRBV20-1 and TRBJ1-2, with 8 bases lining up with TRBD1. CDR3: CSASLTGANYGYTF. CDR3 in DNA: TGCAGTGCCAGTCTGACAGGGGCTAACTATGGCTACACCTTC.